This T cell receptor beta chain was retrieved from a study of shared clonotypes between healthy human individuals. For the study at large: Donor composition was a couple of women and three men, aged 18 to 49.

Method: immunoSEQ multiplex PCR; TCRdb's copy keeps in-frame clones and lacks some. The sample yields a few million clones, approximately 95% seen once. Regarding the study as a whole: Estimated richness was generally greater in naive than memory subsets. Generation of non-shared clonotypes was less probable than generation of clonotypes shared by all four donors. Clonotype sharing levels among donors were expected to vary with sequencing depth.

Points on this clone: Its cognate antigen is unknown.

The CDR3 has 14 amino acids. CDR1 is MDHEN and CDR2 is SYDVKM in the germline V gene. Trimming pared 6 bases from V and 7 bases from J, leaving 19 bases between. The receptor was isolated from a young man in good health. Some clones in this sample may be carry-over from other donors' samples. V gene TRBV28 combines with J gene TRBJ2-7; tentatively, D is TRBD1 (6 bases). The sample was naive CD4+ T cells from PBMCs. Subset: CD45RA+ positively selected. CDR3 amino acids: CASSPRGPLGEQYF. CDR3 in DNA: TGTGCCAGCAGCCCCAGGGGACCTTTGGGAGAGCAGTACTTC.